These 2 T cell receptor beta chains originate from one sample sequenced in a study of early stage breast cancer tumors. Sequencing used immunoSEQ multiplex PCR; TCRdb keeps in-frame clones, though not all of them. The top ten clones hold around 9% of a sample with 25,000 to 30,000 clones, about three fifths of them seen once. The sequenced material came from breast tumor tissue. These receptors were obtained from a person in their fifties or sixties with breast cancer.

The rearrangement uses TRBV15 and TRBJ2-1, with 11 bases fitting TRBD2. CDR1 is LNHNV, CDR2 YYDKDF, per germline (reference sequence). J was trimmed by 6 bases and V by 6 bases; bases with no gene match: 7. This CDR3 region has 15 residues. Here the CDR3 DNA reads TGTGCCACCAGGAAAACTAGCGGGAGCTTCAATGAGCAGTTCTTC. Its translation: CATRKTSGSFNEQFF.

This chain joins TRBV6-1 and TRBJ2-7; D unclear. CDR3 length: 11 amino acids. V was trimmed by 2 bases and J by 5 bases, leaving 4 bases between them. Per germline, CDR1 MNHNS and CDR2 SASEGT. The CDR3 sequence is CASSESNEQYF. The CDR3 DNA reads TGTGCCAGCAGTGAATCGAACGAGCAGTACTTC.